This TCR beta chain emerged from a study of blood T cells in healthy people across ages. Study-wide points: Nothing was known about donor CMV status, and this possibly confounded expanded clonotype changes.

CDR1 is SQVTM, CDR2 ANQGSEA, per germline. Losses at the gene ends were 1 base for V and 9 bases for J; bases not matched to a gene: 3. CDR3 length: 12 amino acids. This clonotype was observed a handful of times. Its cognate antigen is unknown. Primed by a sample-barcoded 5' primer and a J-beta primer mix, a second PCR proceeded for roughly 7 to 11 cycles. Sequencing recovered at least 2.5 million CDR3-containing paired-end reads from each sample. TCRdb reprocessed the 5' RACE reads via MiXCR and lists one record per CDR3 protein. This table has roughly 1,300,000 distinct CDR3 sequences, around 59% appearing once. A minimum of 5 micrograms of total RNA was extracted per sample.

This chain uses TRBV29-1 with TRBJ2-1; 7 nucleotides align to TRBD2. Specimen: blood. This sequence was found in a man aged 18 to 30 in good health. Here the CDR3 DNA reads TGCAGCGTTGAAGCGGGGGAGGGTGAGCAGTTCTTC. This encodes CSVEAGEGEQFF.